These T cell receptor beta chains were read from a single sample in a study of control samples from healthy donors and cancer patients. Data came from immunoSEQ multiplex PCR; TCRdb stores just in-frame clones and leaves some out. Here the sample spans roughly 170,000 clones, 93% being singletons. Sequencing was carried out using blood. The receptors come from an older woman in good health. Both conserved end residues are part of each CDR3. D genes are given only for firm matches. Not all rows give a size; the values are once, few, many and, for expanded clones, a class.

CDR3,DNA,D,size,J,V
CASSLGANTEAFF,TGTGCCAGCTCCTTAGGGGCGAACACTGAAGCTTTCTTT,-,-,TRBJ1-1,TRBV18
CASSPGTSNQPQHF,TGTGCCAGCAGCCCGGGGACAAGCAATCAGCCCCAGCATTTT,-,-,TRBJ1-5,TRBV3-1/TRBV3-2
CASSAQTGVSEKLFF,TGTGCCAGCAGCGCCCAGACAGGGGTTAGCGAAAAACTGTTTTTT,TRBD1,once,TRBJ1-4,TRBV13
CASSEFAAGEADTQYF,TGCGCCAGCAGTGAGTTTGCGGCGGGGGAAGCAGATACGCAGTATTTT,TRBD2,-,TRBJ2-3,TRBV10-1
CASSSIGGANTGELFF,TGTGCCAGCAGTAGTATCGGCGGGGCTAACACCGGGGAGCTGTTTTTT,-,-,TRBJ2-2,TRBV6-4
CASTLTGTENGYTF,TGTGCCAGCACCCTCACCGGGACAGAGAATGGCTACACCTTC,TRBD1,-,TRBJ1-2,TRBV7-2
CASSLDGGSYNEQFF,TGTGCCAGCAGCTTAGATGGAGGCTCCTACAATGAGCAGTTCTTC,-,-,TRBJ2-1,TRBV7-7
CASREGDLNTEAFF,TGCGCCAGCAGGGAGGGAGATTTGAACACTGAAGCTTTCTTT,-,-,TRBJ1-1,TRBV5-1
CASSLDRRTGYTF,TGCGCCAGCAGCCTGGACAGGCGTACTGGCTACACCTTC,TRBD1,once,TRBJ1-2,TRBV5-1
CASSQGQNSNQPQHF,TGTGCCAGCAGCCAAGGGCAGAATAGCAATCAGCCCCAGCATTTT,-,-,TRBJ1-5,TRBV3-1/TRBV3-2
CASSPEEQGSREQYF,TGTGCCAGCAGCCCCGAGGAGCAGGGCTCTCGCGAGCAGTACTTC,-,-,TRBJ2-7,TRBV3-1/TRBV3-2
CASSRTGDQPQHF,TGCGCCAGCAGCCGGACAGGGGATCAGCCCCAGCATTTT,TRBD1,-,TRBJ1-5,TRBV5-1
CASSTTAVNTEAFF,TGTGCCAGCAGCACCACGGCGGTGAACACTGAAGCTTTCTTT,-,-,TRBJ1-1,TRBV5-6
CASSQVSGHLRVAYEQYF,TGTGCCAGCAGCCAAGTTTCCGGACACTTGAGGGTGGCCTACGAGCAGTACTTC,-,once,TRBJ2-7,TRBV3-1/TRBV3-2
CASKGQLSSYNEQFF,TGTGCCAGCAAGGGACAGCTAAGCTCCTACAATGAGCAGTTCTTC,TRBD1,-,TRBJ2-1,TRBV2
CASNPRWQGVHGYTF,TGTGCCAGCAATCCGCGGTGGCAGGGGGTTCATGGCTACACCTTC,TRBD1,-,TRBJ1-2,TRBV27
CASSYSGPDGYTF,TGTGCCAGCAGTTACTCGGGTCCGGATGGCTACACCTTC,-,-,TRBJ1-2,TRBV6-5
CASRSPEQPQHF,TGTGCCAGCAGGTCGCCGGAGCAGCCCCAGCATTTT,-,once,TRBJ1-5,TRBV28
CASGLVGQGRGYGYTF,TGTGCTAGTGGTTTGGTCGGGCAGGGCAGAGGCTATGGCTACACCTTC,-,-,TRBJ1-2,TRBV12-5
CASSLDPGAKNIQYF,TGTGCCAGCAGCTTGGACCCGGGGGCCAAAAACATTCAGTACTTC,-,once,TRBJ2-4,TRBV5-4
CASSQFTGEEKLFF,TGCGCCAGCAGCCAATTTACAGGGGAGGAAAAACTGTTTTTT,TRBD1,-,TRBJ1-4,TRBV4-1
CASSFLRVHSTDTQYF,TGTGCCAGCAGTTTTCTCAGGGTACACAGCACAGATACGCAGTATTTT,-,-,TRBJ2-3,TRBV27
CASNPRQDYGYTF,TGTGCCAGCAACCCGAGGCAGGACTATGGCTACACCTTC,-,-,TRBJ1-2,TRBV5-5
CASSLLKNEQFF,TGTGCCAGCAGTTTACTGAAGAATGAGCAGTTCTTC,-,once,TRBJ2-1,TRBV6-2/TRBV6-3
CASSFGTGGNYGYTF,TGTGCCAGCAGCTTTGGTACAGGGGGCAACTATGGCTACACCTTC,TRBD1,-,TRBJ1-2,TRBV7-9
CASSLGPNPAYF,TGTGCCAGCAGCCTAGGACCAAATCCTGCGTATTTT,-,-,TRBJ2-3,TRBV5-8
CASSGTGESEAFF,TGTGCCAGTTCGGGGACAGGGGAATCTGAAGCTTTCTTT,TRBD1,once,TRBJ1-1,TRBV19
CASSLEVSSEQYF,TGTGCCAGCAGCCTAGAGGTTAGTTCCGAGCAGTACTTC,-,-,TRBJ2-7,TRBV9
CASSPQPLPERYGYTF,TGTGCCAGCAGCCCCCAGCCCCTTCCAGAGAGGTATGGCTACACCTTC,-,-,TRBJ1-2,TRBV7-2
CASSLSRGINQPQHF,TGTGCCAGCAGTTTATCGAGGGGGATCAATCAGCCCCAGCATTTT,-,-,TRBJ1-5,TRBV27
CASNGAAPNYGYTF,TGTGCCAGCAACGGGGCGGCTCCTAACTATGGCTACACCTTC,-,-,TRBJ1-2,TRBV7-9
CASSPGPYRTDTQYF,TGTGCCAGCAGCCCCGGACCCTATCGCACAGATACGCAGTATTTT,-,-,TRBJ2-3,TRBV14
CASSQDLQGEKLFF,TGTGCCAGCAGCCAAGATCTTCAGGGGGAAAAACTGTTTTTT,-,-,TRBJ1-4,TRBV14
CASSLKGLLSGANVLTF,TGTGCCAGCAGTTTGAAGGGGCTGCTTTCTGGGGCCAACGTCCTGACTTTC,-,-,TRBJ2-6,TRBV27
CASSLGQGEGYTF,TGTGCCAGCAGTTTAGGGCAGGGAGAGGGCTACACCTTC,-,-,TRBJ1-2,TRBV12-3/TRBV12-4
CASSLGAGTDIEETQYF,TGTGCCAGCAGCTTAGGGGCCGGGACAGACATAGAAGAGACCCAGTACTTC,TRBD1,-,TRBJ2-5,TRBV11-3
CASSIQTGLSTGELFF,TGTGCCAGTAGTATCCAGACAGGGCTCTCCACCGGGGAGCTGTTTTTT,TRBD1,-,TRBJ2-2,TRBV19
CASSRDRNYGYTF,TGTGCCAGTAGCCGGGACAGGAACTATGGCTACACCTTC,TRBD1,-,TRBJ1-2,TRBV19
CASSNPGNYYGYTF,TGTGCCAGCAGTAACCCCGGGAATTACTATGGCTACACCTTC,-,-,TRBJ1-2,TRBV6-5
CASSLGTGGSKRTGELFF,TGTGCCAGCAGCTTAGGGACCGGGGGGTCGAAAAGGACCGGGGAGCTGTTTTTT,TRBD2,-,TRBJ2-2,TRBV11-2
CASSLGQGGPPRRGYTF,TGTGCCAGCAGCTTGGGGCAGGGCGGGCCCCCCCGGAGGGGCTACACCTTC,-,-,TRBJ1-2,TRBV5-4
CASSYSTEPSSTDTQYF,TGTGCCAGCAGTTACTCGACAGAACCCTCTAGCACAGATACGCAGTATTTT,-,-,TRBJ2-3,TRBV6-2/TRBV6-3
CASSEFELGVLCEKLFF,TGCGCCAGCAGTGAGTTTGAACTCGGGGTTCTTTGTGAAAAACTGTTTTTT,-,-,TRBJ1-4,TRBV10-1
CASSLVGGGQGPGSPLHF,TGTGCCAGCAGCTTAGTAGGGGGCGGACAGGGTCCGGGTTCACCCCTCCACTTT,TRBD1,few,TRBJ1-6,TRBV7-6
CASSIEEGASYGYTF,TGTGCCAGTAGTATCGAGGAGGGGGCTAGCTATGGCTACACCTTC,TRBD1,-,TRBJ1-2,TRBV19
CATSTYGAESYNEQFF,TGTGCCACTAGTACCTACGGGGCGGAATCCTACAATGAGCAGTTCTTC,-,-,TRBJ2-1,TRBV19
CASSATRGGTYGYTF,TGTGCCAGCAGCGCAACTCGGGGTGGGACCTATGGCTACACCTTC,-,-,TRBJ1-2,TRBV7-2
CASSFGGNEQYF,TGTGCCAGCAGCTTTGGGGGGAACGAGCAGTACTTC,-,-,TRBJ2-7,TRBV5-5